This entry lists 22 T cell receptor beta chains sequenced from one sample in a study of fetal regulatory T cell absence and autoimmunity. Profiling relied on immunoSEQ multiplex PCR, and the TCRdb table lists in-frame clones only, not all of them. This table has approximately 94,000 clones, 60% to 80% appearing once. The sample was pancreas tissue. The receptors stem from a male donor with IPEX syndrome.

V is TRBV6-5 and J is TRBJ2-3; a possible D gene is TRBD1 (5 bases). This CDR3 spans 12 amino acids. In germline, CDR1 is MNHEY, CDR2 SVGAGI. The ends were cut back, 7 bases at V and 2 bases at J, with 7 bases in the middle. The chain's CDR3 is CASKGATDTQYF. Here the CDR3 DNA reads TGTGCCAGCAAAGGGGCCACAGATACGCAGTATTTT.

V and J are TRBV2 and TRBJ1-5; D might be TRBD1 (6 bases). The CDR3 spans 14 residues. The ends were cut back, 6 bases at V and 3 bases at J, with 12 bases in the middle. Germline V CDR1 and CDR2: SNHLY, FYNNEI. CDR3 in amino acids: CASRADRSNQPQHF. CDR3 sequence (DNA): TGTGCCAGCAGAGCCGACAGGTCCAATCAGCCCCAGCATTTT.

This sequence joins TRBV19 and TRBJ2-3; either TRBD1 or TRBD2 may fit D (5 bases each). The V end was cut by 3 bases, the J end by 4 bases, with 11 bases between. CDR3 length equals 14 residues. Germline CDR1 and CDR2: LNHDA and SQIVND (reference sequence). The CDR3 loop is CASSILGEPDTQYF. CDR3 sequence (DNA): TGTGCCAGTAGTATCCTAGGGGAGCCAGATACGCAGTATTTT. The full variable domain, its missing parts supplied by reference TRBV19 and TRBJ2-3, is DGGITQSPKYLFRKEGQNVTLSCEQNLNHDAMYWYRQDPGQGLRLIYYSQIVNDFQKGDIAEGYSVSREKKESFPLTVTSAQKNPTAFYLCASSILGEPDTQYFGPGTRLTVL.

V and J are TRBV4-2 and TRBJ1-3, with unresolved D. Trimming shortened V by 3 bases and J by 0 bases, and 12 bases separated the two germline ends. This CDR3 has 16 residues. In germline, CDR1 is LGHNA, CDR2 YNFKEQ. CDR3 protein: CASSHVQAASGNTIYF. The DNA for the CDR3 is TGTGCCAGCAGCCACGTTCAGGCCGCCTCTGGAAACACCATATATTTT.

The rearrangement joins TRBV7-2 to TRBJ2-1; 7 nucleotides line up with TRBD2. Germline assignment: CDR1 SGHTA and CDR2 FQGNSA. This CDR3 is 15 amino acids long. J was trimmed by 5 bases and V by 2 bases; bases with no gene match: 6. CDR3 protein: CASSLSGGLHNEQFF. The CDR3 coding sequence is TGTGCCAGCAGCTTATCGGGGGGTCTCCACAATGAGCAGTTCTTC. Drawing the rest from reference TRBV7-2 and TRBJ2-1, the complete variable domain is GAGVSQSPSNKVTEKGKDVELRCDPISGHTALYWYRQSLGQGLEFLIYFQGNSAPDKSGLPSDRFSAERTGGSVSTLTIQRTQQEDSAVYLCASSLSGGLHNEQFFGPGTRLTVL.

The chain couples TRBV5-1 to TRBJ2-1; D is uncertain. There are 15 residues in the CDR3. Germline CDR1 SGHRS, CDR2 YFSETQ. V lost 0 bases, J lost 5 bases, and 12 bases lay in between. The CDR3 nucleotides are TGCGCCAGCAGCTTGGCTGGGCGTGTAAACAATGAGCAGTTCTTC. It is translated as CASSLAGRVNNEQFF. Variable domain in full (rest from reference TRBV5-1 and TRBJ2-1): KAGVTQTPRYLIKTRGQQVTLSCSPISGHRSVSWYQQTPGQGLQFLFEYFSETQRNKGNFPGRFSGRQFSNSRSEMNVSTLELGDSALYLCASSLAGRVNNEQFFGPGTRLTVL.

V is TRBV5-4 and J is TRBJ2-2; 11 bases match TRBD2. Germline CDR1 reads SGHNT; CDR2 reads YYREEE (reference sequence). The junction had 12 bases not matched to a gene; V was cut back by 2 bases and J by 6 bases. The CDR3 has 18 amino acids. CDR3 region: CASSFLFLLAGEPGELFF. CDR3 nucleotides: TGTGCCAGCAGCTTCCTCTTTTTACTAGCGGGAGAACCCGGGGAGCTGTTTTTT.

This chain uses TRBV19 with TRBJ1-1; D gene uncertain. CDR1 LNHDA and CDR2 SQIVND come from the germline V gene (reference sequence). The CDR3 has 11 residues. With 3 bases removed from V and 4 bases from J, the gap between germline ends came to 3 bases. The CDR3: CASSIPTEAFF. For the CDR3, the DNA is TGTGCCAGTAGTATTCCCACTGAAGCTTTCTTT. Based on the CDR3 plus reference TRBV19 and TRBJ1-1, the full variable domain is DGGITQSPKYLFRKEGQNVTLSCEQNLNHDAMYWYRQDPGQGLRLIYYSQIVNDFQKGDIAEGYSVSREKKESFPLTVTSAQKNPTAFYLCASSIPTEAFFGQGTRLTVV.

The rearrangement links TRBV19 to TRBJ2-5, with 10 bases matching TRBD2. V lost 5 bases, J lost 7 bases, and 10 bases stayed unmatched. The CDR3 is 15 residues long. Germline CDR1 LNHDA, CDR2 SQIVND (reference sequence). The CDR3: CASSQLAGAPGTQYF. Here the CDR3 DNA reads TGTGCCAGTAGTCAGCTAGCGGGGGCCCCGGGGACCCAGTACTTC. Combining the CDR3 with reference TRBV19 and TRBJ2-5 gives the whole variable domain DGGITQSPKYLFRKEGQNVTLSCEQNLNHDAMYWYRQDPGQGLRLIYYSQIVNDFQKGDIAEGYSVSREKKESFPLTVTSAQKNPTAFYLCASSQLAGAPGTQYFGPGTRLLVL.

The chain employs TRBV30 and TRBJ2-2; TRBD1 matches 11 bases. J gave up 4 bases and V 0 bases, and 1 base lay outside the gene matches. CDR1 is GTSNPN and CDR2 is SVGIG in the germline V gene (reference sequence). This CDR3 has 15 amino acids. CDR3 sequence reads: CAWSVGTGGTGELFF. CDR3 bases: TGTGCCTGGAGTGTAGGGACAGGGGGCACCGGGGAGCTGTTTTTT.

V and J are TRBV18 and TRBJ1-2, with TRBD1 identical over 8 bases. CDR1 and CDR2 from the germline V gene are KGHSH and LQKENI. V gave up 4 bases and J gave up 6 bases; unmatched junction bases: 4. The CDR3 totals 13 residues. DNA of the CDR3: TGTGCCAGCTCACTGGAGGACAGGGATGGCTACACCTTC. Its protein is CASSLEDRDGYTF.

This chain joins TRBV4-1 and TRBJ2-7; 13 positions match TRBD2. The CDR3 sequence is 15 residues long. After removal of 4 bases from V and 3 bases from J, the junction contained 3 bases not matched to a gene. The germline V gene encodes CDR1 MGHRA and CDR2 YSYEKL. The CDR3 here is CASSPGLAGVYEQYF. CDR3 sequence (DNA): TGCGCCAGCAGCCCTGGACTAGCGGGAGTCTACGAGCAGTACTTC.

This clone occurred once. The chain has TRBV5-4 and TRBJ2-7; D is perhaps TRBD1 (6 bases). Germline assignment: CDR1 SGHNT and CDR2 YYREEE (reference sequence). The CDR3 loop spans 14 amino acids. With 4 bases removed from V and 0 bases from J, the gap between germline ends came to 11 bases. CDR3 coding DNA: TGTGCCAGCAGCCCGTTGGGACACTCCTACGAGCAGTACTTC. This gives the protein CASSPLGHSYEQYF.

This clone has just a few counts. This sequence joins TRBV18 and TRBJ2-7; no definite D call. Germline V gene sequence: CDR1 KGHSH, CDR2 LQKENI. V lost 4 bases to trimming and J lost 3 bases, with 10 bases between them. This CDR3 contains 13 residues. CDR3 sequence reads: CASSLSQYYEQYF. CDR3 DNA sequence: TGTGCCAGCTCACTATCACAGTACTACGAGCAGTACTTC.

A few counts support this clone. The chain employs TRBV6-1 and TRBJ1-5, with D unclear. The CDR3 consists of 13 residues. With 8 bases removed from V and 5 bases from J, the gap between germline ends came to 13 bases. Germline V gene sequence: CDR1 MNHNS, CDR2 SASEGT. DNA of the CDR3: TGTGCCAGCGGGGTAAAGAGGGATCAGCCCCAGCATTTT. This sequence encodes CASGVKRDQPQHF.

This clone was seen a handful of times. CDR3 amino acids: CAWTPGRSTYEQYF. CDR3 sequence (DNA): TGTGCCTGGACGCCGGGACGGTCGACCTACGAGCAGTACTTC. This sequence joins TRBV30 and TRBJ2-7; D possibly matches TRBD1 or TRBD2 (5 bases each). The germline gives CDR1 GTSNPN, CDR2 SVGIG (reference sequence). The V and J ends lost 4 bases and 2 bases respectively, with 15 bases between them. The length of the CDR3 is 14 residues.

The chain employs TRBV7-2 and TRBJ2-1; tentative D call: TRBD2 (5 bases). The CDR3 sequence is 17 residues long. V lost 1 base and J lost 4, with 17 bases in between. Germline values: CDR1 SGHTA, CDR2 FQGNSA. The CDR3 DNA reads TGTGCCAGCAGCTTAGTAAGTCGAGGGCAAAAGTACAATGAGCAGTTCTTC. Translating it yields CASSLVSRGQKYNEQFF.

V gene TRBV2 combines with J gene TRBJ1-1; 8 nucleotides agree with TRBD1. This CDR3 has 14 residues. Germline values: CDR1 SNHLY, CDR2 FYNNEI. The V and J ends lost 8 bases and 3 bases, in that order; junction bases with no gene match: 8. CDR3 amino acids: CASGPGQGHTEAFF. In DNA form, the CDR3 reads TGTGCCAGCGGACCTGGACAGGGACACACTGAAGCTTTCTTT.

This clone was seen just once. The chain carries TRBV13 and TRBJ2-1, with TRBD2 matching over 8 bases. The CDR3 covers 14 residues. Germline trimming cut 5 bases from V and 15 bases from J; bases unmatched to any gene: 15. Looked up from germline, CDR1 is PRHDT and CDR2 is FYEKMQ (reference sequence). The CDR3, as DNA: TGTGCCAGCAGCCTTTCCGGGACTAGTTCACTGGCGTTCTTC. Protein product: CASSLSGTSSLAFF.

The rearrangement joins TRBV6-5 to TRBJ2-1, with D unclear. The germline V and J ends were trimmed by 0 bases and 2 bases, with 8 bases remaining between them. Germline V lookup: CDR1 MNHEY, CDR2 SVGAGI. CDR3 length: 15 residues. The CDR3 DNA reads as TGTGCCAGCAGTTACTCGAGGAGCCCCTACAATGAGCAGTTCTTC. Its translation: CASSYSRSPYNEQFF.

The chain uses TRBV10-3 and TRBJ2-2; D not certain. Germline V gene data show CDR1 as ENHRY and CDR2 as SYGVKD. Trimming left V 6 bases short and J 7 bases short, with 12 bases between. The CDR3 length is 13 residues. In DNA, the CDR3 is TGTGCCATCAGCCAAAGCCTACACGGGGAGCTGTTTTTT. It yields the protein CAISQSLHGELFF.

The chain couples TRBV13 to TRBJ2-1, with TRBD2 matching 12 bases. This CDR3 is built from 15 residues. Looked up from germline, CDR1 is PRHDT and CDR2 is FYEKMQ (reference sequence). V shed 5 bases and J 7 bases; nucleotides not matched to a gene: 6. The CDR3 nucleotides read TGTGCCAGCAGCCCCAGGACTAGCGGGGAAAATGAGCAGTTCTTC. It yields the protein CASSPRTSGENEQFF.